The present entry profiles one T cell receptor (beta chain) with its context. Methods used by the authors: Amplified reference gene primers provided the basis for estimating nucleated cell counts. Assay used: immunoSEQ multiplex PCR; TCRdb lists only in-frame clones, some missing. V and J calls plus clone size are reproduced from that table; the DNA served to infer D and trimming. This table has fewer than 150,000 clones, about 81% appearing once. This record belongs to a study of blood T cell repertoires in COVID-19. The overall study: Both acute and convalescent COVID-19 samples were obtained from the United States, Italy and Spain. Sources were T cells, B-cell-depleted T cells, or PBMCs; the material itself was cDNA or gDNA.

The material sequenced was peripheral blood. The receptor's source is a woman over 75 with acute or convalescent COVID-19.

The CDR3 sequence is CASKGGSSYNSPLHF. CDR3 nucleotides: TGTGCCAGTAAGGGGGGGAGCTCCTATAATTCACCCCTCCACTTT. The chain carries TRBV19 and TRBJ1-6, with D possibly being TRBD1 (6 bases). The CDR3 is 15 amino acids. Germline V lookup: CDR1 LNHDA, CDR2 SQIVND (reference sequence). Trimming took 7 bases from V and 0 from J, leaving 10 bases between them.